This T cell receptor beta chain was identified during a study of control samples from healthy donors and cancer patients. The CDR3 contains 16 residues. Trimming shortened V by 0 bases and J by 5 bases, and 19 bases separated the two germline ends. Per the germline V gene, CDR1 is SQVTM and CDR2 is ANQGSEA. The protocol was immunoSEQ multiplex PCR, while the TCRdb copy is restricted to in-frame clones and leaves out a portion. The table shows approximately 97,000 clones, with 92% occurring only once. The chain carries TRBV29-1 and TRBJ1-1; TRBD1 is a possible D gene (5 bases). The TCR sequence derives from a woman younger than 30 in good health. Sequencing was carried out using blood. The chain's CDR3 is CSVEDWPGIGKTEAFF. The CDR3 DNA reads TGCAGCGTTGAAGATTGGCCAGGGATTGGTAAAACTGAAGCTTTCTTT.